This TCR beta chain was recorded in a study of CXCR3-negative and CXCR3-positive naive CD8 T cells (dated by TCRdb to about 2019). General notes on the study: In total, around 150 million TRB reads were obtained, or roughly 1.5 +/- 0.3 million reads per library. Diversity and physicochemical repertoire analyses covered about a dozen donors pooled from two independent experiments. TRBV-TRBJ cluster analysis included naive subsets from several donors and memory cells from 3 donors. Broad study findings and their caveats: Freshly isolated PBMCs were used for most assays because CXCR3 expression partially decreased after cryopreservation. Comparably high repertoire diversity was found in both naive subsets, whereas much lower repertoire diversity was found in memory CD8+ T cells. Compared with CXCR3-negative naive cells, CXCR3-positive naive cells had TRB CDR3s with higher hydrophobicity (lower Kidera factor 4), lower energy, and higher strength and volume indices. Because surface CD5, which is linked to self-reactivity in mice, was comparable between the naive subsets, TCR interaction strength was also inferred from the physicochemical properties of TRB CDR3s. Naive CXCR3-negative and CXCR3-positive cells from the same donor showed similar TRBV-TRBJ usage, whereas memory cells showed distinct patterns.

Instrument on record: NextSeq 550. The Human TCR Profiling Kit (MiLaboratory) was used to prepare UMI-labeled 5' RACE TRB cDNA libraries. The full amount of extracted RNA was used for cDNA synthesis, and the full amount of resulting cDNA was used for PCR amplification. Libraries were prepared in parallel with an identical number of PCR cycles. As for the original processing: MIGEC and MiXCR extracted about 53,000 +/- 10,000 unique UMI-labeled TRB cDNA molecules per library, requiring at least two reads per UMI. An average of 40,000 +/- 10,000 functional in-frame TRB CDR3 nucleotide clonotypes without stop codons was found per library. After downsampling to 5000 UMI-labeled TRB molecules per sample, diversity metrics such as normalized Shannon-Wiener and Chao1 were calculated in VDJtools. For the central five CDR3 residues, VDJtools calculated physicochemical properties weighted by clonotype size, namely interaction energy, strength, volume and Kidera factor 4. TCRdb reprocessed the reads and assigns one entry to each CDR3 protein sequence, leaving out DNA. These V and J calls originate from TCRdb's pipeline instead of the authors' own analysis. The sample table includes about 130,000 distinct CDR3 sequences. Around 0.54% of the sample belongs to the ten largest clones.

For every CD8+ T cell subset, over 250,000 cells were flow-sorted straight into RLT lysis buffer, and each subset was sorted in triplicate. To keep memory contaminants out, a stringent definition of naive CD8+ T cells was applied: CD45RO-CCR7+CD27+CD95-. Using standard density gradient centrifugation, peripheral blood mononuclear cells were isolated from buffy coats. Naive CXCR3-negative and CXCR3-positive CD8+ T cells were flow-sorted on a FACSAria III. Total RNA was extracted from sorted cells using an RNeasy Mini Kit. Points on this clonotype: Its antigen remains undetermined.

Sequences were obtained from naive CXCR3+ CD8+ T cells from blood. What the cell subset or site label conveys for this sample: CD45RO-CCR7+CD27+CD95- naive CD8+ T cells expressing CXCR3 (TNR3+). The sequence was obtained from a human donor in good health. Some clones in this sample may be carry-over from other donors' samples.

The CDR3 protein: CASSQAAWGRWPQHF. The receptor chain draws on TRBV4-1 and TRBJ1-5; the TCRdb D gene call, TRBD1, has no DNA to confirm it. The CDR3 covers 15 residues, taking in both the cysteine and the phenylalanine. Only the protein is on record. Sequences MGHRA (CDR1) and YSYEKL (CDR2) are obtained from the germline V gene.